These 4 T cell receptor beta chains were sequenced from one sample in a study of OX40 agonist ivuxolimab in advanced cancers. Here immunoSEQ multiplex PCR was the method, and the copy in TCRdb shows in-frame clones only, minus some. The table records around 97,000 clones, around 80% of them present only once. The sequenced sample was CD4+ or CD8+ T cells sorted from blood, obtained in a trial of the OX40 agonist ivuxolimab. These receptors were obtained from an adult with an advanced solid tumor such as melanoma, head and neck, liver or kidney cancer.

The chain combines TRBV2 with TRBJ2-3; D gene uncertain. V was cut by 2 bases and J by 2 bases, with 5 bases left in between. CDR1 and CDR2 (germline): SNHLY, FYNNEI. The CDR3 covers 13 residues. CDR3 DNA sequence: TGTGCCAGCAGTGAAACCTCCACAGATACGCAGTATTTT. Amino acid sequence: CASSETSTDTQYF.

This clone was seen a single time. The rearrangement joins TRBV5-1 to TRBJ1-2, with 7 bases aligning to TRBD1. Germline V gene lookup returns CDR1 SGHRS and CDR2 YFSETQ. The CDR3 consists of 15 residues. J was trimmed by 4 bases and V by 6 bases; bases with no gene match: 12. The CDR3 protein is CASTPLGGTAYGYTF. DNA for the CDR3: TGCGCCAGCACCCCATTAGGGGGGACAGCCTATGGCTACACCTTC.

J is TRBJ1-2 and V is TRBV9, with a tentative D call TRBD1 (6 bases). CDR3 size: 15 residues. The V and J ends lost 4 bases and 4 bases respectively, with 17 bases between them. The germline V gene encodes CDR1 SGDLS and CDR2 YYNGEE. CDR3 bases: TGTGCCAGCAGCCCCCGACCCACCAGGGGCTATGGCTACACCTTC. Protein product: CASSPRPTRGYGYTF.

J is TRBJ2-3 and V is TRBV19; 8 bases align to TRBD2. CDR3 length equals 13 residues. Losses at the gene ends were 9 bases for V and 4 bases for J; bases not matched to a gene: 6. Germline assignment: CDR1 LNHDA and CDR2 SQIVND (reference sequence). CDR3 residues: CASCSGIADTQYF. The CDR3 nucleotides read TGTGCCAGCTGTAGCGGGATCGCAGATACGCAGTATTTT.